Below are 22 T cell receptor beta chains sequenced from a single sample in a study of cytomegalovirus exposure and HLA in healthy donors. PCR used 60 Vbeta primers and 13 Jbeta primers. Assay: immunoSEQ multiplex PCR; the TCRdb copy retains only in-frame clones and omits some. The sample lists about 160,000 clones, approximately 81% seen once, with 1% to 1.5% in the top ten. The specimen sequenced was PBMCs. These receptors were collected from a man in his fifties or sixties in good health and CMV-seropositive.

The chain joins TRBV18 to TRBJ2-7; TRBD1 agrees at 12 bases. Germline V gene data show CDR1 as KGHSH and CDR2 as LQKENI. With V trimmed by 6 bases and J by 2 bases, 2 bases remained unmatched. This CDR3 region has 14 residues. The CDR3 spells CASSGTGGPYEQYF. The CDR3 DNA sequence: TGTGCCAGCTCCGGGACAGGGGGCCCCTACGAGCAGTACTTC.

The chain is built from TRBV5-1 and TRBJ2-1; 14 bases line up with TRBD2. Germline CDR1 SGHRS, CDR2 YFSETQ. V lost 4 bases, J lost 7 bases, and 4 bases stayed unmatched. The CDR3 has 15 amino acids. The CDR3 here is CASSPWTSGGNEQFF. The CDR3 DNA is TGCGCCAGCAGCCCGTGGACTAGCGGGGGGAATGAGCAGTTCTTC.

This rearrangement joins TRBV30 to TRBJ2-3; a weak D match, TRBD2 (5 bases). CDR3 size: 14 residues. Per germline, CDR1 GTSNPN and CDR2 SVGIG (reference sequence). V was cut by 3 bases and J by 0 bases, with 10 bases left in between. Here the CDR3 DNA reads TGTGCCTGGAGCGGGAAATCTAGCACAGATACGCAGTATTTT. It specifies CAWSGKSSTDTQYF. The whole variable domain, remainder taken from reference TRBV30 and TRBJ2-3, is SQTIHQWPATLVQPVGSPLSLECTVEGTSNPNLYWYRQAAGRGLQLLFYSVGIGQISSEVPQNLSASRPQDRQFILSSKKLLLSDSGFYLCAWSGKSSTDTQYFGPGTRLTVL.

This chain uses TRBV2 with TRBJ2-4; 10 bases agree with TRBD2. V was pared by 5 bases and J by 0 bases, with 10 bases of the junction left unmatched. The CDR3 has 18 amino acids. Germline V gene data show CDR1 as SNHLY and CDR2 as FYNNEI. CDR3 DNA sequence: TGTGCCAGCAGTCCTGGGGCTAGCGGGGGTTTAGCCAAAAACATTCAGTACTTC. Translated, it gives CASSPGASGGLAKNIQYF. The full variable domain, completed using reference TRBV2 and TRBJ2-4, is EPEVTQTPSHQVTQMGQEVILRCVPISNHLYFYWYRQILGQKVEFLVSFYNNEISEKSEIFDDQFSVERPDGSNFTLKIRSTKLEDSAMYFCASSPGASGGLAKNIQYFGAGTRLSVL.

The chain combines TRBV28 with TRBJ2-1; 13 nucleotides align to TRBD2. Germline CDR1 MDHEN, CDR2 SYDVKM. This CDR3 spans 15 amino acids. V lost 4 bases, J lost 7 bases, and 4 bases stayed unmatched. The CDR3 here is CASSSGLAGDNEQFF. DNA of the CDR3: TGTGCCAGCAGTTCCGGACTAGCGGGAGATAATGAGCAGTTCTTC.

The gene calls are TRBV6-4 and TRBJ2-1, with 9 positions matching TRBD2. Trimming cost V 4 bases and J 9 bases; bases outside gene matches: 13. The CDR3 runs to 16 residues. Germline CDR1 and CDR2: MRHNA and SNTAGT. For the CDR3, the DNA is TGTGCCAGCAGTGCCTCGGCGGGGGGGCCTGCCGGTGAGCAGTTCTTC. This encodes CASSASAGGPAGEQFF.

The V and J genes are TRBV5-1 and TRBJ2-7; no clear D. The CDR3 is 13 amino acids. CDR1 SGHRS and CDR2 YFSETQ come from the germline V gene. Deletions cut 0 bases from V and 1 base from J, with 5 bases between. CDR3 residues: CASSLARSYEQYF. The CDR3 DNA reads as TGCGCCAGCAGCTTGGCCCGTTCCTACGAGCAGTACTTC.

V gene TRBV6-5 combines with J gene TRBJ2-1; D is uncertain. V dropped 7 bases and J dropped 0 bases, with 13 bases sitting between them. Germline-derived CDR1 and CDR2 are MNHEY and SVGAGI. This CDR3 is built from 15 residues. CDR3 protein: CASNPYLVSYNEQFF. The CDR3 nucleotides read TGTGCCAGCAACCCCTACCTGGTCTCCTACAATGAGCAGTTCTTC.

In this sample, this clone turned up a few times. This chain joins TRBV6-5 and TRBJ1-2, with 8 bases aligning to TRBD1. The V and J ends lost 5 bases and 2 bases, in that order; junction bases with no gene match: 1. This CDR3 region has 13 residues. Per germline, CDR1 MNHEY and CDR2 SVGAGI. The CDR3: CASSRQGNYGYTF. The CDR3 region has the DNA TGTGCCAGCAGTAGACAGGGGAACTATGGCTACACCTTC.

The rearrangement uses TRBV28 and TRBJ2-1, with 12 bases identical to TRBD2. The CDR3 has 13 residues. Germline trimming cut 6 bases from V and 7 bases from J; bases unmatched to any gene: 1. The germline gives CDR1 MDHEN, CDR2 SYDVKM. Here the CDR3 reads CASRGLAGNEQFF. In nucleotides, the CDR3 is TGTGCCAGCAGGGGACTAGCGGGTAATGAGCAGTTCTTC.

The chain is built from TRBV7-8 and TRBJ1-1, with D possibly being TRBD1 (5 bases). V was pared by 5 bases and J by 5 bases, with 12 bases between. The CDR3 covers 13 residues. Germline loops: CDR1 SGHVS, CDR2 FQNEAQ. As DNA, the CDR3 is TGTGCCAGCAGCAGTAGGAGGGGAACTGAAGCTTTCTTT. It is translated as CASSSRRGTEAFF.

This chain connects TRBV9 to TRBJ2-3; maybe TRBD2 (5 bases). This CDR3 spans 14 amino acids. The V end lost 3 bases, the J end lost 2 bases, and 10 bases lay between the germline ends. In germline, CDR1 is SGDLS, CDR2 YYNGEE. The CDR3 DNA sequence: TGTGCCAGCAGCGGACCGACTATCACAGATACGCAGTATTTT. It specifies CASSGPTITDTQYF.

The chain has TRBV19 and TRBJ1-5; tentative D call: TRBD1 (6 bases). V was pared by 5 bases and J by 2 bases, with 10 bases between. The CDR3 length is 14 residues. Germline assignment: CDR1 LNHDA and CDR2 SQIVND (reference sequence). The CDR3 loop is CASSVKGGNQPQHF. The DNA for the CDR3 is TGTGCCAGTAGTGTAAAGGGGGGCAATCAGCCCCAGCATTTT.

This sequence joins TRBV28 and TRBJ2-7, with D possibly being TRBD2 (5 bases). The V end was cut by 4 bases, the J end by 0 bases, with 13 bases between. Germline V gene sequence: CDR1 MDHEN, CDR2 SYDVKM. The CDR3 is 15 amino acids. CDR3 nucleotides: TGTGCCAGCAGTTCCCCGGGGAGCGGCTCCTACGAGCAGTACTTC. This encodes CASSSPGSGSYEQYF.

The chain has TRBV30 and TRBJ1-1; D is possibly TRBD1 (5 bases). The CDR3 is 12 amino acids. CDR1 is GTSNPN and CDR2 is SVGIG in the germline V gene (reference sequence). Trimming took off 5 bases at V and 4 bases at J, with 11 bases between the two ends. The CDR3 region is CAWGRGGTEAFF. The CDR3 bases are TGTGCCTGGGGGCGGGGGGGCACTGAAGCTTTCTTT. The full variable domain, in which reference TRBV30 and TRBJ1-1 provide the parts outside the CDR3, is SQTIHQWPATLVQPVGSPLSLECTVEGTSNPNLYWYRQAAGRGLQLLFYSVGIGQISSEVPQNLSASRPQDRQFILSSKKLLLSDSGFYLCAWGRGGTEAFFGQGTRLTVV.

To note about this clone: An end of the junction differs from the germline gene, which may be a read error. V usage is TRBV28 and J usage is TRBJ1-1, with D unclear. Looked up from germline, CDR1 is MDHEN and CDR2 is SYDVKM. The CDR3 extends over 10 amino acids. The CDR3 coding sequence is TGTGCCAGCAGTTCTACCACGGTCTTTTTT. The encoded protein is CASSSTTVFF.

On this clone: The sample carries other DNA sequences with the same CDR3. This chain links TRBV30 with TRBJ2-5; 7 bases are a match to TRBD2. CDR1 GTSNPN and CDR2 SVGIG come from the germline V gene (reference sequence). The junction had 10 bases not matched to a gene; V was cut back by 3 bases and J by 0 bases. The CDR3 has 16 amino acids. The CDR3 nucleotides are TGTGCCTGGAGCGGGCGGGGGAGGGTCCACCAAGAGACCCAGTACTTC. Translated: CAWSGRGRVHQETQYF.

The J gene is TRBJ2-7, the V gene TRBV13, with 7 bases that match TRBD1. This CDR3 region has 14 residues. Germline V lookup: CDR1 PRHDT, CDR2 FYEKMQ (reference sequence). Germline trimming cut 5 bases from V and 1 base from J; bases unmatched to any gene: 5. CDR3 protein: CASSARQGSYEQYF. The CDR3 DNA follows: TGTGCCAGCAGCGCGAGACAGGGTTCCTACGAGCAGTACTTC.

V and J are TRBV6-5 and TRBJ1-1; 7 nucleotides match TRBD1. V was clipped by 5 bases and J by 0 bases; unmatched bases: 6. The germline V gene encodes CDR1 MNHEY and CDR2 SVGAGI. This CDR3 comprises 15 residues. CDR3 region: CASSRGQNMNTEAFF. Written as DNA, the CDR3 is TGTGCCAGCAGTAGGGGACAGAATATGAACACTGAAGCTTTCTTT.

This clone was seen only once. This rearrangement joins TRBV5-1 to TRBJ2-2; 9 bases agree with TRBD2. CDR1 and CDR2 (germline): SGHRS, YFSETQ. J lost 3 bases, V lost 3 bases, and 6 bases had no gene match. This CDR3 region has 16 residues. CDR3 loop: CASSSPGLADTGELFF. The CDR3 bases are TGCGCCAGCAGCTCACCGGGACTAGCCGACACCGGGGAGCTGTTTTTT.

This clone was seen only a few times. CDR3 amino acids: CASSLGAGGSAEAFF. CDR3 bases: TGTGCCAGCAGCTTAGGCGCGGGAGGGTCGGCTGAAGCTTTCTTT. This rearrangement joins TRBV13 to TRBJ1-1; D gene ambiguous. Germline CDR1 and CDR2: PRHDT and FYEKMQ (reference sequence). V dropped 0 bases and J dropped 6 bases, with 14 bases sitting between them. The CDR3 length is 15 residues.

DNA for the CDR3: TGTGCCAGCAGGTCTCCCTACGAGCAGTACTTC. Its translation: CASRSPYEQYF. The chain recombines TRBV28 with TRBJ2-7; no reliable D call. V was trimmed by 6 bases and J by 2 bases, leaving 5 bases between them. The germline gives CDR1 MDHEN, CDR2 SYDVKM. The CDR3 contains 11 residues.